This is a list of T cell receptor beta chains from one sample in a study of long-term antiretroviral therapy in people with HIV. Sequencing was performed with immunoSEQ multiplex PCR; in TCRdb, only in-frame clones are kept and a portion is missing. Among around 23,000 clones listed, 87% were seen once. The input for sequencing was unsorted PBMCs, taken 1.8 years before starting antiretroviral therapy. The receptors derive from a man between 50 and 59 years old with HIV. Each CDR3 is given without its conserved first and last residue.

TRBV29-1	TRBJ2-7	SVSSGTSGSYEQY
TRBV7-2	TRBJ2-3	ASSLVRGSTDTQY
TRBV19	TRBJ1-2	ASSTPTGGYGGYT
TRBV5-5	TRBJ2-7	ASSLQLYEQY
TRBV6-5	TRBJ2-1	ASSYLGTGGYNEQF
TRBV6-5	TRBJ1-1	ASSPRYSPNTEAF
TRBV9	TRBJ2-7	ASLYEQY
TRBV2	TRBJ1-2	ASTEQDNNGYT
TRBV5-1	TRBJ2-7	ASNKDSGSDEQY
TRBV30	TRBJ1-6	AWTKNPNSPLH
TRBV4-1	TRBJ2-7	ASSQFSDSPYEQY
TRBV10-2	TRBJ2-3	ASIGLAGLTDTQY
TRBV11-3	TRBJ2-7	ASSLVRYEQY
TRBV19	TRBJ1-1	ASGDTWNTEAF
TRBV6-6	TRBJ2-7	ASRKELGLSYEQY
TRBV9	TRBJ2-3	ASSVMGSHVQVPDTQY
TRBV12-5	TRBJ2-7	ASAPTSGSYEQY
TRBV19	TRBJ1-6	ASSSDSDSPLH
TRBV6-1	TRBJ2-3	ASSEGSGATDTQY
TRBV7-2	TRBJ1-2	ASSLLGANYGYT
TRBV7-2	TRBJ1-2	ASSFPQDYGYT
TRBV7-2	TRBJ1-5	ASSLEWGGNQPQH
TRBV5-6	TRBJ1-6	ASSDLSGLYNSPLH
TRBV16	TRBJ2-2	ASSQSKSWGPPTGELF
TRBV25-1	TRBJ1-1	ASVGQPNTEAF
TRBV25-1	TRBJ2-6	ASSAHSGGTSGANVLT
TRBV5-6	TRBJ1-2	ASSLGTDLYGYT
TRBV5-4	TRBJ1-1	ASSVNLWGDTEAF
TRBV10-3	TRBJ2-2	AINGLAGGRATGELF
TRBV5-1	TRBJ2-7	ASSWTGDYEQY
TRBV28	TRBJ1-2	ASERTGVPGYT
TRBV5-5	TRBJ2-1	ASSLERGRRNEQF
TRBV30	TRBJ2-5	AWWAPRGETQY
TRBV19	TRBJ2-7	ASADFAGTASYEQY
TRBV9	TRBJ2-1	ASSVRLAGDVYNEQF
TRBV5-4	TRBJ2-7	ASSLGGGDRYEQY
TRBV9	TRBJ1-1	ASSDGLRQNTEAF
TRBV7-3	TRBJ1-3	ASSSGQPGNTIY
TRBV28	TRBJ2-7	ASSLQGIAYEQY
TRBV30	TRBJ2-1	ASERDTYNEQF
TRBV10-3	TRBJ2-7	AISEHDRGSYEQY
TRBV19	TRBJ1-2	ASSRYRDYGYT
TRBV2	TRBJ1-3	ASEGAASGNTIY
TRBV14	TRBJ1-4	ASSQQGRRGEKLF
TRBV5-1	TRBJ2-3	ASSLQGDRDTQY
TRBV5-1	TRBJ2-1	ASSLGPGSTAEQF
TRBV5-1	TRBJ2-1	ASTKDSSYNEQF
TRBV5-4	TRBJ2-5	ASSLRAGGETQY
TRBV5-4	TRBJ2-5	ASSPVGAGGGETQY
TRBV30	TRBJ1-5	AWSGSNQPQH
TRBV6-5	TRBJ1-4	ASSWTASTNEKLF
TRBV5-4	TRBJ1-4	ASSLRGGAGEKLF
TRBV29-1	TRBJ1-3	SVFADSGNTIY